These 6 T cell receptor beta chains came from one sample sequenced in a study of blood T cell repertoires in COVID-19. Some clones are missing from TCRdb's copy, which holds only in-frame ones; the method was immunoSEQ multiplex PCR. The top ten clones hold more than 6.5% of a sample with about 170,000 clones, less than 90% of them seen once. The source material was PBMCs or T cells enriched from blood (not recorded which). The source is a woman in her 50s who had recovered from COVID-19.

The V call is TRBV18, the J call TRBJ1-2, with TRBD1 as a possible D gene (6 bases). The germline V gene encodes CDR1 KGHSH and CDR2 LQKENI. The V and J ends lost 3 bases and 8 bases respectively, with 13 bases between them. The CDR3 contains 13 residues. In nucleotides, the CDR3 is TGTGCCAGCTCACCTACAGGGTCTGAAGGCTACACCTTC. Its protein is CASSPTGSEGYTF.

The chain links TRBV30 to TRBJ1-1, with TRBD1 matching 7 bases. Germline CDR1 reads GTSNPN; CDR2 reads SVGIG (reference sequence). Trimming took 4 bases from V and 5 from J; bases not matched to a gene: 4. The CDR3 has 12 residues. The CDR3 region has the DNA TGTGCCTGGACAGGGGGTTCGACTGAAGCTTTCTTT. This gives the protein CAWTGGSTEAFF.

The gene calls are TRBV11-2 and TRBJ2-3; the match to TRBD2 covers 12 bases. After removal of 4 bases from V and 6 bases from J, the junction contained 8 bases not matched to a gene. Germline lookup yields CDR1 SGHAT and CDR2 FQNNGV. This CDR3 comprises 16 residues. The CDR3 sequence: CASSSRLAGDGDTQYF. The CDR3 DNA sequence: TGTGCCAGCAGCTCAAGACTAGCGGGAGATGGGGATACGCAGTATTTT.

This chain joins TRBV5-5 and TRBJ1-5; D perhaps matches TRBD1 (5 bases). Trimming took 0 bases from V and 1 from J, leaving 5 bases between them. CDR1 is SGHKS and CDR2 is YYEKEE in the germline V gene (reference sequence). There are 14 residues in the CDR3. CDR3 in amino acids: CASSLAGSNQPQHF. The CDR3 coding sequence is TGTGCCAGCAGCTTGGCAGGGAGCAATCAGCCCCAGCATTTT.

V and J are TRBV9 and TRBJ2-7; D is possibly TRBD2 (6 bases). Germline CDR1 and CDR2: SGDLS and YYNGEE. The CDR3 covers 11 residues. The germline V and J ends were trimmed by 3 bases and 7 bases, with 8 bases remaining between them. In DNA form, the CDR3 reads TGTGCCAGCAGCGCGGGGGTTGAGCAGTACTTC. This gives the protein CASSAGVEQYF.

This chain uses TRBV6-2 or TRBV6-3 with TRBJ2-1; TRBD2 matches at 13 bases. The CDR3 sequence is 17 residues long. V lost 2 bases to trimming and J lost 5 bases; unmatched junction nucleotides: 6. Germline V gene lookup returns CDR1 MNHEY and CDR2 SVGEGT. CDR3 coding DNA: TGTGCCAGCAGTTACAGGACTAGCGGGAGAATGGACAATGAGCAGTTCTTC. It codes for CASSYRTSGRMDNEQFF.